These 10 T cell receptor beta chains came from one sample sequenced in a study of cytomegalovirus exposure and HLA in healthy donors. The PCR had 60 Vbeta and 13 Jbeta primers. The table came from immunoSEQ multiplex PCR; TCRdb's copy has only in-frame clones and leaves some out. The sample lists some 130,000 clones; 55% to 75% were seen once. The sample consisted of PBMCs. The receptors derive from a man between 45 and 60 years old in good health and CMV-seropositive.

This clone was detected ten times or more. The chain uses TRBV19 and TRBJ2-7; perhaps TRBD2 as D (5 bases). V gave up 3 bases and J gave up 1 base, with 10 bases separating them. Looked up from germline, CDR1 is LNHDA and CDR2 is SQIVND (reference sequence). The CDR3 has 14 residues. CDR3 in DNA: TGTGCCAGTAGTATGCGGGCCGAGTCCTACGAGCAGTACTTC. Its protein is CASSMRAESYEQYF.

The rearrangement links TRBV13 to TRBJ2-1; 10 bases align to TRBD2. CDR3 size: 16 residues. The germline gives CDR1 PRHDT, CDR2 FYEKMQ (reference sequence). V lost 4 bases to trimming and J lost 6 bases; unmatched junction nucleotides: 9. The CDR3 region is CASSWTSGNPGNEQFF. The CDR3 region has the DNA TGTGCCAGCAGCTGGACTAGCGGAAATCCTGGCAATGAGCAGTTCTTC.

This sequence joins TRBV7-8 and TRBJ1-2, with D tentatively TRBD1 (6 bases). The germline gives CDR1 SGHVS, CDR2 FQNEAQ. This CDR3 is built from 12 residues. Trimming shortened V by 5 bases and J by 8 bases, and 12 bases separated the two germline ends. CDR3 nucleotides: TGTGCCAGCAGCGATCACAGGGACGGCTACACCTTC. The encoded protein is CASSDHRDGYTF. Supplemented by reference TRBV7-8 and TRBJ1-2, the full variable domain reads GAGVSQSPRYKVAKRGQDVALRCDPISGHVSLFWYQQALGQGPEFLTYFQNEAQLDKSGLPSDRFFAERPEGSVSTLKIQRTQQEDSAVYLCASSDHRDGYTFGSGTRLTVV.

This clone occurred a few times. The rearrangement links TRBV30 to TRBJ2-7; 9 bases fit TRBD1. The CDR3 has 13 amino acids. The ends lost 4 bases at V and 5 bases at J; junction bases unmatched: 6. Germline-derived CDR1 and CDR2 are GTSNPN and SVGIG (reference sequence). DNA for the CDR3: TGTGCCTGGACCCGGGACAGGGTCGACGAGCAGTACTTC. Translating gives CAWTRDRVDEQYF.

The rearrangement uses TRBV5-1 and TRBJ2-7; TRBD2 agrees at 10 bases. The CDR3 has 16 residues. Trimming removed 4 bases from V and 2 bases from J; junction bases left unmatched: 9. CDR1 is SGHRS and CDR2 is YFSETQ in the germline V gene. For the CDR3, the DNA is TGCGCCAGCAGCCTACTAGCGGGGACGCCTGCCTACGAGCAGTACTTC. Translation gives CASSLLAGTPAYEQYF.

This chain uses TRBV15 with TRBJ2-3, with a tentative D call TRBD2 (6 bases). CDR3 length: 15 amino acids. CDR1 and CDR2 (germline): LNHNV, YYDKDF (reference sequence). The V end lost 0 bases, the J end lost 2 bases, and 9 bases lay between the germline ends. In nucleotides, the CDR3 is TGTGCCACCAGCAGAGATCAGGACTACACAGATACGCAGTATTTT. Its protein product is CATSRDQDYTDTQYF.

This chain connects TRBV7-2 to TRBJ1-2; possible D gene TRBD1, 6 bases. This CDR3 has 14 amino acids. Germline V CDR1 and CDR2: SGHTA, FQGNSA. With 4 bases removed from V and 8 bases from J, the gap between germline ends came to 17 bases. The CDR3 coding sequence is TGTGCCAGCAGCTCTTTCCTGGACAGTAAAGGCTACACCTTC. Its protein is CASSSFLDSKGYTF.

The chain joins TRBV7-2 to TRBJ1-1; D is uncertain. V was pared by 3 bases and J by 1 base, with 12 bases between. The germline CDR1 and CDR2 sequences are SGHTA and FQGNSA. This CDR3 spans 15 amino acids. The CDR3 region has the DNA TGTGCCAGCAGCTTCTCTTACAGCAAGAACACTGAAGCTTTCTTT. Amino acid sequence: CASSFSYSKNTEAFF.

This clone was counted a few times. The rearrangement links TRBV6-1 to TRBJ1-1; D is perhaps TRBD1 (6 bases). Per germline, CDR1 MNHNS and CDR2 SASEGT. Trimming cost V 1 base and J 11 bases, with 14 bases left between them. CDR3 size: 13 residues. The DNA for the CDR3 is TGTGCCAGCAGTGAAGGGAAGTCAGGGGTTGCTTTCTTT. Residues: CASSEGKSGVAFF.

This chain links TRBV4-3 with TRBJ1-4; D perhaps matches TRBD1 (5 bases). Trimming shortened V by 0 bases and J by 8 bases, and 13 bases separated the two germline ends. Germline V gives CDR1 LGHNA, CDR2 YSLEER. CDR3 length equals 15 residues. The CDR3 region is CASSQDWLGGEKLFF. CDR3 in DNA: TGCGCCAGCAGCCAAGATTGGCTCGGGGGGGAAAAACTGTTTTTT.